The 15 T cell receptor beta chains below were found in one sample sequenced in a study of T-cell reconstitution after alpha-beta-depleted transplantation in children. Using unique molecular identifiers, the investigators prepared the TCRbeta library. TCRdb re-analysed the PCR reads in MiXCR, keeping a single row per CDR3 protein. This table holds fewer than 1 million distinct CDR3 sequences, around 17% found once. The sequencing used PBMCs, mostly from graft donor cells, collected 360 days after TCRalphabeta/CD19-depleted stem cell transplant. These receptors were collected from a male patient younger than 18 who had a stem cell transplant for acute lymphoblastic leukemia, so the T cells may come from the graft donor.

The chain combines TRBV5-1 with TRBJ2-7, with TRBD1 matching over 7 bases. The CDR3 has 16 residues. Losses at the gene ends were 2 bases for V and 3 bases for J; bases not matched to a gene: 11. Germline CDR1 SGHRS, CDR2 YFSETQ. The CDR3 protein is CASSFRPGQNVYEQYF. CDR3 nucleotides: TGCGCCAGCAGCTTTAGACCGGGACAGAACGTCTACGAGCAGTACTTC. The variable domain in full, with the rest retrieved from reference TRBV5-1 and TRBJ2-7, is KAGVTQTPRYLIKTRGQQVTLSCSPISGHRSVSWYQQTPGQGLQFLFEYFSETQRNKGNFPGRFSGRQFSNSRSEMNVSTLELGDSALYLCASSFRPGQNVYEQYFGPGTRLTVT.

This clonotype occurred a few times. The junction departs from the called germline gene at one end, perhaps through a read error. J is TRBJ1-5 and V is TRBV18, with unresolved D. Germline CDR1 and CDR2: KGHSH and LQKENI. This CDR3 contains 16 residues. In DNA, the CDR3 is TGTGCCAGCTCACCATCGGCCTGGAGGACCGGTCAGTCCCAGCATTTT. This gives the protein CASSPSAWRTGQSQHF.

The chain links TRBV4-1 to TRBJ1-3; D may be TRBD1 (6 bases). From germline, CDR1 is MGHRA and CDR2 YSYEKL. The ends were cut back, 2 bases at V and 7 bases at J, with 12 bases in the middle. This CDR3 contains 14 residues. The CDR3 region has the DNA TGCGCCAGCAGCCAAAACCGGGGGCCCAACACCATATATTTT. Protein product: CASSQNRGPNTIYF.

This clonotype has only a few counts. The chain has TRBV7-8 and TRBJ2-6; D is unclear. CDR1 and CDR2 from the germline V gene are SGHVS and FQNEAQ. Trimming stripped 1 base from V and 0 bases from J, with 10 bases between. There are 17 residues in the CDR3. CDR3 bases: TGTGCCAGCAGCTTAGTAGGGTGGACCTCTGGGGCCAACGTCCTGACTTTC. Translating it yields CASSLVGWTSGANVLTF.

The V and J genes are TRBV4-1 and TRBJ2-7, with D possibly called TRBD1 or TRBD2 (5 bases each). V dropped 2 bases and J dropped 3 bases, with 20 bases sitting between them. The germline V gene has CDR1 MGHRA and CDR2 YSYEKL. The CDR3 is 17 amino acids. Here the CDR3 DNA reads TGCGCCAGCAGCCAACAGTACGGGGCAGCAGAAGTCTACGAGCAGTACTTC. It encodes CASSQQYGAAEVYEQYF.

This clonotype was counted a few times. V usage is TRBV19 and J usage is TRBJ2-1; 7 bases are shared with TRBD2. Trimming removed 3 bases from V and 7 bases from J; junction bases left unmatched: 9. This CDR3 has 15 residues. Germline V CDR1 and CDR2: LNHDA, SQIVND (reference sequence). This CDR3 reads CASSMRAGDANEQFF. DNA of the CDR3: TGTGCCAGTAGTATGAGGGCGGGAGATGCGAATGAGCAGTTCTTC.

The V gene is TRBV6-1, the J gene TRBJ1-1, with D possibly matching TRBD1 (5 bases). V gave up 2 bases and J gave up 1 base, with 14 bases separating them. The V gene's germline CDR1 is MNHNS and CDR2 SASEGT. The CDR3 is 16 residues long. The CDR3 coding sequence is TGTGCCAGCAGTGAATTCGTCAGTGGGGGGAACACTGAAGCTTTCTTT. Amino acid sequence: CASSEFVSGGNTEAFF.

This sequence joins TRBV4-1 and TRBJ2-7; D remains unclear. The CDR3 length is 13 residues. V gave up 4 bases and J gave up 6 bases, with 13 bases separating them. Germline V gene sequence: CDR1 MGHRA, CDR2 YSYEKL. The CDR3 sequence is CASSPSRTPEQYF. DNA for the CDR3: TGCGCCAGCAGCCCCAGCCGAACCCCCGAGCAGTACTTC.

This clonotype has just a few counts. This rearrangement joins TRBV6-5 to TRBJ1-1; D is undetermined. Germline V gene sequence: CDR1 MNHEY, CDR2 SVGAGI. Trimming cost V 3 bases and J 1 base, with 12 bases left between them. This CDR3 has 15 amino acids. The CDR3 bases are TGTGCCAGCAGTTATGCAACGGGCGGGAACACTGAAGCTTTCTTT. The encoded protein is CASSYATGGNTEAFF.

This clonotype has only a few counts. The DNA for the CDR3 is TGTGCCACCAGCAGAGATAGGCCAGGGGGCACAGATACGCAGTATTTT. Protein sequence: CATSRDRPGGTDTQYF. The V gene is TRBV15, the J gene TRBJ2-3; perhaps TRBD1 as D (6 bases). Germline CDR1 LNHNV, CDR2 YYDKDF (reference sequence). This CDR3 region has 16 residues. The germline V and J ends were trimmed by 0 bases and 1 base, with 11 bases remaining between them.

Details on this clonotype: This may be a read error, as it is one base from a much larger clone. The rearrangement joins TRBV20-1 to TRBJ2-2; TRBD2 is a possible D gene (6 bases). The CDR3 totals 12 residues. Germline V gives CDR1 DFQATT, CDR2 SNEGSKA (reference sequence). The CDR3 sequence is CCASGGTGELFF. In DNA, the CDR3 is TGCTGTGCTAGTGGGGGGACCGGGGAGCTGTTTTTT.

In its sample, this clonotype was seen a few times. This sequence joins TRBV5-1 and TRBJ1-1, with D possibly being TRBD1 (5 bases). With 0 bases removed from V and 6 bases from J, the gap between germline ends came to 9 bases. The CDR3 totals 13 residues. Germline lookup yields CDR1 SGHRS and CDR2 YFSETQ. CDR3 loop: CASSLGRAAEAFF. The CDR3 DNA reads as TGCGCCAGCAGCTTGGGCAGGGCGGCTGAAGCTTTCTTT.

The chain links TRBV12-3 or TRBV12-4 to TRBJ2-5; D gene uncertain. The CDR3 covers 16 residues. The V and J ends lost 1 base and 1 base respectively, with 13 bases between them. CDR3 coding DNA: TGTGCCAGCAGTTTAGATCCCTCCCAGTCCCAAGAGACCCAGTACTTC. Its protein is CASSLDPSQSQETQYF.

The J gene is TRBJ1-2, the V gene TRBV5-1; D is possibly TRBD1 (6 bases). Germline CDR1 SGHRS, CDR2 YFSETQ. Deletions cut 2 bases from V and 6 bases from J, with 14 bases between. CDR3 length: 14 residues. As DNA, the CDR3 is TGCGCCAGCAGCTTAGAAGACAGGTTCGATGGCTACACCTTC. Its translation: CASSLEDRFDGYTF.

There are a few counts of this clonotype. This chain connects TRBV20-1 to TRBJ1-2; D is uncertain. The germline gives CDR1 DFQATT, CDR2 SNEGSKA (reference sequence). The CDR3 consists of 14 residues. V shed 3 bases and J shed 4 bases, with 15 bases lying between them. Written as DNA, the CDR3 is TGCAGTGCTAGTTCTCTGGCCATTCTCTATGGCTACACCTTC. It translates to CSASSLAILYGYTF.